These 26 T cell receptor beta chains originate from one sample sequenced in a study of shared clonotypes between healthy human individuals. The method was immunoSEQ multiplex PCR; TCRdb's version includes in-frame clones alone and lacks a portion of them. The repertoire includes 2 million to 2.5 million clones, over 85% of them detected once, and 0.35% to 0.45% sits in the top ten. The sequenced sample was naive CD4+ T cells from PBMCs. The subset is: CD45RA+ positively selected. Receptors originate from a man aged 18 to 35 in good health. Some clones in this sample may be carry-over from other donors' samples.

The rearrangement joins TRBV7-8 to TRBJ2-1, with no clear D. Trimming took 5 bases from V and 2 from J, leaving 13 bases between them. The CDR3 length is 15 residues. Per germline, CDR1 SGHVS and CDR2 FQNEAQ. In nucleotides, the CDR3 is TGTGCCAGCAGCCCCCTGAGTGGGGCCTACAATGAGCAGTTCTTC. Protein: CASSPLSGAYNEQFF.

This chain uses TRBV11-2 with TRBJ2-2, with TRBD2 matching 9 bases. The CDR3 length is 17 residues. Losses at the gene ends were 3 bases for V and 2 bases for J; bases not matched to a gene: 7. Germline CDR1 is SGHAT and CDR2 is FQNNGV. Written as DNA, the CDR3 is TGTGCCAGCAGCTTTTCGGTGCGGGAGGGAAACACCGGGGAGCTGTTTTTT. Translating gives CASSFSVREGNTGELFF.

In its sample, this clone was seen a few times. The sample carries other DNA sequences with the same CDR3. The V and J genes are TRBV29-1 and TRBJ1-1, with D unresolved. Trimming left V 7 bases short and J 1 base short, with 4 bases between. From germline, CDR1 is SQVTM and CDR2 ANQGSEA. The CDR3 has 10 residues. As DNA, the CDR3 is TGCAGCGCGGGGAACACTGAAGCTTTCTTT. It encodes CSAGNTEAFF.

Notes on this clone: Other DNA sequences within the sample encode an identical CDR3. This chain links TRBV28 with TRBJ2-7; possibly TRBD1 or TRBD2 for D (5 bases each). Between the trimmed V and J ends, which lost 7 bases and 1 base, there was a span of 11 bases. The germline V gene has CDR1 MDHEN and CDR2 SYDVKM. The CDR3 is made up of 13 amino acids. The CDR3 DNA reads TGTGCCAGCACCCGGGGACCGTCCTACGAGCAGTACTTC. Protein sequence: CASTRGPSYEQYF. The full variable domain, completed using reference TRBV28 and TRBJ2-7, is DVKVTQSSRYLVKRTGEKVFLECVQDMDHENMFWYRQDPGLGLRLIYFSYDVKMKEKGDIPEGYSVSREKKERFSLILESASTNQTSMYLCASTRGPSYEQYFGPGTRLTVT.

The chain has TRBV2 and TRBJ2-7; D possibly corresponds to TRBD2 (6 bases). V was trimmed by 1 base and J by 0 bases, leaving 10 bases between them. This CDR3 has 15 amino acids. Germline values: CDR1 SNHLY, CDR2 FYNNEI. This CDR3 is CASSEEGGSSYEQYF. The CDR3 coding sequence is TGTGCCAGCAGTGAAGAAGGAGGGAGCTCCTACGAGCAGTACTTC.

The chain joins TRBV2 to TRBJ1-1, with 7 bases fitting TRBD1. The CDR3 has 13 residues. CDR1 and CDR2 from the germline V gene are SNHLY and FYNNEI. V trimming: 5 bases; J trimming: 2 bases; junction bases outside the gene matches: 2. CDR3 sequence: CASSTGANTEAFF. CDR3 in DNA: TGTGCCAGCAGTACAGGGGCAAACACTGAAGCTTTCTTT.

The rearrangement uses TRBV4-3 and TRBJ2-2; D is possibly TRBD2 (7 bases). In germline, CDR1 is LGHNA, CDR2 YSLEER. CDR3 size: 16 residues. Trimming removed 3 bases from V and 5 bases from J, with 16 bases in between. Written as DNA, the CDR3 is TGCGCCAGCAGCCACCTAGGGGGACTACAGACCGGGGAGCTGTTTTTT. Its translation: CASSHLGGLQTGELFF.

The chain couples TRBV28 to TRBJ2-3; TRBD2 might be the D (5 bases). In germline, CDR1 is MDHEN, CDR2 SYDVKM. The CDR3 is 11 amino acids. V was trimmed by 6 bases and J by 4 bases, leaving 5 bases between them. The CDR3 region is CASRLADTQYF. Here the CDR3 DNA reads TGTGCCAGCAGACTAGCAGATACGCAGTATTTT. Based on the CDR3 plus reference TRBV28 and TRBJ2-3, the full variable domain is DVKVTQSSRYLVKRTGEKVFLECVQDMDHENMFWYRQDPGLGLRLIYFSYDVKMKEKGDIPEGYSVSREKKERFSLILESASTNQTSMYLCASRLADTQYFGPGTRLTVL.

The chain recombines TRBV10-3 with TRBJ2-7; 13 bases are a match to TRBD2. The germline V gene encodes CDR1 ENHRY and CDR2 SYGVKD. This CDR3 is 16 amino acids long. V lost 0 bases and J lost 9; bases outside the gene matches: 8. CDR3 region: CAISESRTSGSSGQYF. The CDR3 nucleotides read TGTGCCATCAGTGAGTCCCGGACTAGCGGGAGTTCGGGGCAGTACTTC.

This chain links TRBV18 with TRBJ2-1, with a possible D match to TRBD2 (6 bases). V lost 3 bases and J lost 6, with 18 bases in between. This CDR3 has 16 residues. Germline CDR1 and CDR2: KGHSH and LQKENI. CDR3 in amino acids: CASSPRVRGGFNEQFF. CDR3 bases: TGTGCCAGCTCACCGAGAGTCCGGGGAGGCTTCAATGAGCAGTTCTTC. The full variable domain, in which reference TRBV18 and TRBJ2-1 provide the parts outside the CDR3, is NAGVMQNPRHLVRRRGQEARLRCSPMKGHSHVYWYRQLPEEGLKFMVYLQKENIIDESGMPKERFSAEFPKEGPSILRIQQVVRGDSAAYFCASSPRVRGGFNEQFFGPGTRLTVL.

This clone occurred a few times. The chain links TRBV11-1 to TRBJ1-1, with D hard to call. This CDR3 has 14 residues. Germline V gene sequence: CDR1 SGHAT, CDR2 FQDESV (reference sequence). The V end was cut by 3 bases, the J end by 0 bases, with 8 bases between. The CDR3 is CASSFIAMNTEAFF. Written as DNA, the CDR3 is TGTGCCAGCAGCTTCATAGCTATGAACACTGAAGCTTTCTTT.

V gene TRBV5-1 combines with J gene TRBJ2-3; the D is unclear. Trimming shortened V by 6 bases and J by 0 bases, and 8 bases separated the two germline ends. Germline V gene data show CDR1 as SGHRS and CDR2 as YFSETQ. This CDR3 comprises 13 residues. CDR3 protein: CASKEWSTDTQYF. For the CDR3, the DNA is TGCGCCAGCAAGGAGTGGAGCACAGATACGCAGTATTTT. Looking up the rest from reference TRBV5-1 and TRBJ2-3 gives the full variable domain: KAGVTQTPRYLIKTRGQQVTLSCSPISGHRSVSWYQQTPGQGLQFLFEYFSETQRNKGNFPGRFSGRQFSNSRSEMNVSTLELGDSALYLCASKEWSTDTQYFGPGTRLTVL.

The rearrangement links TRBV6-6 to TRBJ2-6; D gene ambiguous. V lost 0 bases to trimming and J lost 0 bases, with 3 bases between them. CDR3 length: 15 amino acids. The germline V gene has CDR1 MNHNY and CDR2 SVGAGI (reference sequence). The CDR3 DNA follows: TGTGCCAGCAGTTACTCGGACTCTGGGGCCAACGTCCTGACTTTC. Translated: CASSYSDSGANVLTF.

The rearrangement joins TRBV4-1 to TRBJ1-1; D unclear. CDR1 and CDR2 (germline): MGHRA, YSYEKL. The CDR3 consists of 16 residues. Trimming stripped 0 bases from V and 2 bases from J, with 13 bases between. The CDR3 DNA sequence: TGCGCCAGCAGCCAAGATCCGGGAAGGGCTAACACTGAAGCTTTCTTT. This encodes CASSQDPGRANTEAFF.

The chain employs TRBV7-2 and TRBJ1-3; D unclear. V was cut by 0 bases and J by 2 bases, with 14 bases left in between. CDR1 and CDR2 from the germline V gene are SGHTA and FQGNSA. This CDR3 has 17 residues. The CDR3 DNA is TGTGCCAGCAGCTTAGCGGGAACTCCAGGCGCTGGAAACACCATATATTTT. It is translated as CASSLAGTPGAGNTIYF.

This clone was detected only once. The V call is TRBV5-4, the J call TRBJ2-3; D remains unclear. Germline V lookup: CDR1 SGHNT, CDR2 YYREEE (reference sequence). The CDR3 is 17 residues long. The V gene lost 0 bases and the J gene lost 0 bases, with 14 bases spanning the gap. DNA for the CDR3: TGTGCCAGCAGCTTGGGGGGTGCCCTAGGGAGCACAGATACGCAGTATTTT. Translation gives CASSLGGALGSTDTQYF.

This sequence joins TRBV28 and TRBJ2-7; D not certain. This CDR3 spans 12 amino acids. The germline V gene encodes CDR1 MDHEN and CDR2 SYDVKM. V was clipped by 4 bases and J by 6 bases, with 10 bases between them. The CDR3 DNA reads as TGTGCCAGCAGTTACTCCCCCCGCGAGCAGTACTTC. Encoded protein: CASSYSPREQYF.

The chain couples TRBV28 to TRBJ1-1; the D is unclear. The CDR3 has 16 amino acids. CDR1 and CDR2 from the germline V gene are MDHEN and SYDVKM. Trimming cost V 8 bases and J 4 bases, with 23 bases left between them. CDR3 residues: CASSPLGGPLGTEAFF. In DNA form, the CDR3 reads TGTGCCAGCTCACCTCTGGGAGGCCCCTTGGGCACTGAAGCTTTCTTT. Combining the CDR3 with reference TRBV28 and TRBJ1-1 gives the whole variable domain DVKVTQSSRYLVKRTGEKVFLECVQDMDHENMFWYRQDPGLGLRLIYFSYDVKMKEKGDIPEGYSVSREKKERFSLILESASTNQTSMYLCASSPLGGPLGTEAFFGQGTRLTVV.

This clone was seen more than once but under ten times. Other nucleotide sequences from this sample produce the same CDR3. J is TRBJ2-1 and V is TRBV7-9; TRBD2 matches at 7 bases. V shed 1 base, J shed 2 bases, and the junction held 5 bases outside the gene matches. The CDR3 has 16 residues. Germline V gene sequence: CDR1 SEHNR, CDR2 FQNEAQ (reference sequence). CDR3 residues: CASSLGLAVPYNEQFF. Written as DNA, the CDR3 is TGTGCCAGCAGCTTAGGGCTAGCGGTACCCTACAATGAGCAGTTCTTC.

This clone was observed once. V and J are TRBV19 and TRBJ2-2; no firm D call. Trimming cost V 0 bases and J 6 bases, with 11 bases left between them. The CDR3 sequence is 15 residues long. Germline V gene sequence: CDR1 LNHDA, CDR2 SQIVND (reference sequence). CDR3 sequence: CASSIDGVWPGELFF. DNA for the CDR3: TGTGCCAGTAGTATAGATGGGGTTTGGCCCGGGGAGCTGTTTTTT.

This sequence joins TRBV5-1 and TRBJ2-3, with TRBD2 matching 11 bases. The germline CDR1 and CDR2 sequences are SGHRS and YFSETQ. Trimming took 0 bases from V and 2 from J; bases not matched to a gene: 11. This CDR3 spans 19 amino acids. In DNA form, the CDR3 reads TGCGCCAGCAGCTTGGCGGTAGCGGGAGGGAGCCGCAACACAGATACGCAGTATTTT. Protein: CASSLAVAGGSRNTDTQYF.

The chain combines TRBV5-1 with TRBJ2-1, with 7 nucleotides matching TRBD2. The CDR3 spans 15 residues. Germline trimming cut 4 bases from V and 6 bases from J; bases unmatched to any gene: 10. Germline lookup yields CDR1 SGHRS and CDR2 YFSETQ. For the CDR3, the DNA is TGCGCCAGCAGCCCGTGGGGGGAGGGCCTCAATGAGCAGTTCTTC. It codes for CASSPWGEGLNEQFF.

V usage is TRBV7-2 and J usage is TRBJ2-7; a weak D match, TRBD1 (6 bases). CDR1 is SGHTA and CDR2 is FQGNSA in the germline V gene. Deletions cut 5 bases from V and 4 bases from J, with 21 bases between. The CDR3 covers 16 residues. CDR3 amino acids: CASSPAVWTAFYEQYF. Written as DNA, the CDR3 is TGTGCCAGCAGCCCTGCCGTTTGGACAGCTTTTTACGAGCAGTACTTC.

The chain employs TRBV5-1 and TRBJ1-1, with D possibly matching TRBD1 (6 bases). Trimming left V 5 bases short and J 6 bases short, with 20 bases between. Germline CDR1 reads SGHRS; CDR2 reads YFSETQ. The CDR3 is made up of 15 amino acids. CDR3 DNA sequence: TGCGCCAGCAGTTTCGGTGGAGCAGGGGACCCTGAAGCTTTCTTT. Its translation: CASSFGGAGDPEAFF.

This chain uses TRBV28 with TRBJ1-1; TRBD1 matches at 8 bases. The CDR3 consists of 13 residues. Trimming removed 6 bases from V and 12 bases from J; junction bases left unmatched: 12. Germline V gene lookup returns CDR1 MDHEN and CDR2 SYDVKM. In DNA form, the CDR3 reads TGTGCCAGCAGGACCCCCGGACAGGGCCGAACTTTCTTT. This sequence encodes CASRTPGQGRTFF.

The chain carries TRBV29-1 and TRBJ1-1; D may be TRBD1 (5 bases). Germline CDR1 is SQVTM and CDR2 is ANQGSEA. Trimming removed 7 bases from V and 1 base from J, with 16 bases in between. This CDR3 spans 14 amino acids. The CDR3 sequence: CSGGDFGGNTEAFF. The CDR3 nucleotides are TGCAGCGGGGGGGATTTCGGTGGGAACACTGAAGCTTTCTTT.